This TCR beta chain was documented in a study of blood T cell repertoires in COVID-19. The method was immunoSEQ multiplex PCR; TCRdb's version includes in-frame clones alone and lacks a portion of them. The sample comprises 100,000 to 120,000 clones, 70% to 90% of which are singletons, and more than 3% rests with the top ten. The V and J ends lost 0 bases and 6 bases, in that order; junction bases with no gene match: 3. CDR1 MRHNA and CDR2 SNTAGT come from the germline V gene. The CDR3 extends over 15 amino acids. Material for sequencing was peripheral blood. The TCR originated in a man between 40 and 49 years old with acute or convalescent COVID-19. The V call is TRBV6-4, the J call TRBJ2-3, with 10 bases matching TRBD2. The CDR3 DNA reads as TGTGCCAGCAGTGACTCAGCGGGGGGGCCGGATACGCAGTATTTT. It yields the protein CASSDSAGGPDTQYF.